A selection of T cell receptor beta chains follows, all from one sample in a study of technical replicates of blood from several donors. Repertoires were generated with immunoSEQ multiplex PCR, while TCRdb's copy carries only in-frame clones and drops some. The sample includes approximately 74,000 clones, around 90% seen only once; the top ten take roughly 4.8%. Material: PBMCs. The source is a human donor in good health. Some clones in this sample may be carry-over from other donors' samples. CDR3s include the opening cysteine and the closing phenylalanine or tryptophan.

v_gene,CDR3aa
TRBV14,CASSHHGQTAEPQHF
TRBV5-4,CASSLNRGNTEAFF
TRBV5-4,CASSLDRASGNTIYF
TRBV6-1,CASSEVGGVGSDTQYF
TRBV11-3,CASSTRTSGNTGELFF
TRBV2,CASSEGLAGIRELFF
TRBV6-5,CASSFGRGGTYEQYF
TRBV5-4,CASSGGLAGPRYF
TRBV15,CATSFPSENTGELFF
TRBV7-6,CASSSTDYEQYF
TRBV7-2,CASSATSGGALFGEQFF
TRBV6-6,CASSYEGNTEAFF
TRBV27,CASSRQGAYEQYF
TRBV9,CASSVASGNGEQYF
TRBV5-6,CASSPTGGRNIQYF
TRBV11-2,CASRRTGSYEQYF
TRBV4-3,CASSQSLAAYNEQFF
TRBV19,CASSPSGQETQYF
TRBV18,CASSPTSGSSYNEQFF
TRBV4-3,CASSQGTGSADTQYF
TRBV4-1,CASSQDPDQPQHF
TRBV30,CALGTGLVGNTIYF
TRBV19,CASSIVSGVVNEQFF
TRBV9,CASSVGGDTEAFF
TRBV15,CATSRARLAEVIDTQYF
TRBV19,CASSAQENTEAFF